The 21 T cell receptor beta chains below all came from one sample that was sequenced in a study of control samples from healthy donors and cancer patients. Measured with immunoSEQ multiplex PCR; TCRdb has only the in-frame clones, and not every one. The table records under 150,000 clones, 85% to 90% of them present only once. The specimen was blood. These receptors were obtained from a woman in her 70s in good health.

This clone was seen a handful of times. V usage is TRBV7-9 and J usage is TRBJ2-1; possibly TRBD2 for D (6 bases). Trimming shortened V by 5 bases and J by 0 bases, and 11 bases separated the two germline ends. The CDR3 extends over 15 amino acids. Germline assignment: CDR1 SEHNR and CDR2 FQNEAQ (reference sequence). CDR3 in DNA: TGTGCCAGCAGCCCGGGGAGGAGCTCCTACAATGAGCAGTTCTTC. Its protein product is CASSPGRSSYNEQFF.

The chain employs TRBV11-2 and TRBJ1-2; D is perhaps TRBD1 (5 bases). Germline V CDR1 and CDR2: SGHAT, FQNNGV. V was clipped by 2 bases and J by 2 bases, with 9 bases between them. The CDR3 length is 14 residues. CDR3 residues: CASSLRGANYGYTF. The DNA for the CDR3 is TGTGCCAGCAGCTTAAGGGGCGCAAACTATGGCTACACCTTC.

V and J are TRBV6-5 and TRBJ2-1; D not certain. Trimming pared 0 bases from V and 9 bases from J, leaving 9 bases between. The CDR3 has 13 residues. Germline V gene data show CDR1 as MNHEY and CDR2 as SVGAGI. The CDR3 loop is CASSYSAYSEQFF. The CDR3 DNA follows: TGTGCCAGCAGTTACTCGGCGTATTCTGAGCAGTTCTTC.

The chain has TRBV9 and TRBJ1-1; D gene ambiguous. The V gene lost 0 bases and the J gene lost 3 bases, with 12 bases spanning the gap. In germline, CDR1 is SGDLS, CDR2 YYNGEE. The CDR3 runs to 15 residues. This CDR3 is CASSVGPHRDTEAFF. Written as DNA, the CDR3 is TGTGCCAGCAGCGTAGGACCCCACCGGGACACTGAAGCTTTCTTT.

This sequence joins TRBV21-1 and TRBJ2-2; whether TRBD1, the table's D call, matches the DNA was not checked. TRBV21-1 is a recognized pseudogene. The length of the CDR3 is 15 residues. The CDR3 DNA reads as TGTGCCAGCAGCAAACCCAGGGGTTGGACCGGGGAGCTGTTTTTT. This gives the protein CASSKPRGWTGELFF.

Only one count was recorded for this clone. V is TRBV5-4 and J is TRBJ1-4; no definite D call. This CDR3 is built from 13 residues. V gave up 0 bases and J gave up 5 bases, with 5 bases separating them. Germline lookup yields CDR1 SGHNT and CDR2 YYREEE (reference sequence). CDR3 residues: CASSLEANEKLFF. The DNA of the CDR3 is TGTGCCAGCAGCTTGGAGGCGAATGAAAAACTGTTTTTT. Filled out from reference TRBV5-4 and TRBJ1-4, the complete variable domain reads ETGVTQSPTHLIKTRGQQVTLRCSSQSGHNTVSWYQQALGQGPQFIFQYYREEENGRGNFPPRFSGLQFPNYSSELNVNALELDDSALYLCASSLEANEKLFFGSGTQLSVL.

This chain joins TRBV12-3 or TRBV12-4 and TRBJ1-5, with a possible D match to TRBD1 (5 bases). Trimming took 7 bases from V and 2 from J, leaving 9 bases between them. This CDR3 has 13 residues. This CDR3 is CASTGDGNQPQHF. CDR3 DNA sequence: TGTGCCAGCACCGGGGACGGCAATCAGCCCCAGCATTTT.

The chain carries TRBV6-1 and TRBJ1-6, with TRBD1 identical over 8 bases. Germline CDR1 is MNHNS and CDR2 is SASEGT. The V gene end was trimmed by 3 bases and the J gene end by 8 bases; junction bases not matched to a gene: 6. The CDR3 is made up of 15 amino acids. The CDR3 loop is CASSDTQGAYSPLHF. The CDR3 nucleotides are TGTGCCAGCAGTGATACTCAGGGGGCTTATTCACCCCTCCACTTT.

This clone has a single count. The rearrangement joins TRBV4-1 to TRBJ2-7; 12 bases align to TRBD2. CDR3 length: 17 amino acids. The germline CDR1 and CDR2 sequences are MGHRA and YSYEKL. With 0 bases clipped from V and 9 bases from J, the junction kept 12 bases outside the gene matches. The CDR3 here is CASSQDMGGGGLAGQYF. CDR3 DNA sequence: TGCGCCAGCAGCCAAGATATGGGGGGCGGGGGACTAGCGGGGCAGTACTTC.

The chain couples TRBV5-6 to TRBJ1-2; D unresolved. CDR3 length: 15 residues. Trimming removed 4 bases from V and 4 bases from J, with 17 bases in between. CDR1 and CDR2 (germline): SGHDT, YYEEEE. The CDR3: CASSPRIRVRYGYTF. DNA of the CDR3: TGTGCCAGCAGCCCTCGAATTAGGGTTCGCTATGGCTACACCTTC.

A note on this clone: At one end the junction does not follow the germline gene, possibly because of a read error. The chain is built from TRBV6-1 and TRBJ1-4; tentative D call: TRBD1 (5 bases). Per the germline V gene, CDR1 is MNHNS and CDR2 is SASEGT. This CDR3 spans 13 amino acids. CDR3: CASSEGFLLDSSF. The CDR3 DNA reads TGTGCCAGCAGTGAAGGGTTTTTGCTCGACAGTAGTTTT.

The chain couples TRBV6-5 to TRBJ2-7; 7 positions agree with TRBD2. This CDR3 is built from 14 residues. The trim removed 2 bases at V and 3 bases at J, leaving 4 bases unmatched. The V gene's germline CDR1 is MNHEY and CDR2 SVGAGI. The CDR3 DNA sequence: TGTGCCAGCAGTTACGGGTGGGGGGGCTACGAGCAGTACTTC. As protein: CASSYGWGGYEQYF.

The rearrangement links TRBV3-1 (or the pseudogene TRBV3-2) to TRBJ2-2; 8 bases map to TRBD1. V shed 6 bases, J shed 6 bases, and the junction held 3 bases outside the gene matches. The CDR3 contains 13 residues. Germline-derived CDR1 and CDR2 are LGHDT and YNNKEL (reference sequence). Here the CDR3 reads CASRGQAPGELFF. In nucleotides, the CDR3 is TGTGCCAGCAGGGGACAGGCTCCCGGGGAGCTGTTTTTT.

The chain carries TRBV9 and TRBJ2-1, with TRBD2 matching 10 bases. V dropped 3 bases and J dropped 3; count of bases not matched to a gene: 0. The CDR3 contains 14 residues. CDR1 is SGDLS and CDR2 is YYNGEE in the germline V gene. CDR3 nucleotide sequence: TGTGCCAGCAGCGCTAGCGGGAGCTACAATGAGCAGTTCTTC. This encodes CASSASGSYNEQFF.

This chain links TRBV7-2 with TRBJ1-2, with 8 nucleotides matching TRBD1. CDR3 length: 15 amino acids. The germline CDR1 and CDR2 sequences are SGHTA and FQGNSA. V was clipped by 6 bases and J by 4 bases; unmatched bases: 10. The CDR3 sequence is CASRHPGQASYGYTF. Here the CDR3 DNA reads TGTGCCAGCAGGCACCCGGGACAGGCTTCCTATGGCTACACCTTC.

The chain couples TRBV6-5 to TRBJ1-1; unclear D gene. V was clipped by 4 bases and J by 1 base, with 7 bases between them. CDR1 is MNHEY, CDR2 SVGAGI, per germline. The CDR3 runs 13 residues. The CDR3 loop is CASSFYQNTEAFF. As DNA, the CDR3 is TGTGCCAGCAGTTTCTACCAGAACACTGAAGCTTTCTTT.

This clone was seen only a few times. V and J are TRBV7-2 and TRBJ1-3; 7 bases are shared with TRBD1. CDR3 length: 15 residues. The ends lost 5 bases at V and 4 bases at J; junction bases unmatched: 8. From germline, CDR1 is SGHTA and CDR2 FQGNSA. The CDR3 protein is CASSIRQGEGNTIYF. CDR3 coding DNA: TGTGCCAGCAGCATTCGACAGGGAGAGGGAAACACCATATATTTT.

This rearrangement joins TRBV4-3 to TRBJ2-2; D may be TRBD1 or TRBD2 (5 bases each). The CDR3 runs 14 residues. Trimming stripped 4 bases from V and 2 bases from J, with 8 bases between. Germline V gene lookup returns CDR1 LGHNA and CDR2 YSLEER. Here the CDR3 DNA reads TGCGCCAGCAGCCGGGGGTCCAACACCGGGGAGCTGTTTTTT. Translated: CASSRGSNTGELFF.

This rearrangement joins TRBV5-1 to TRBJ2-5; 8 bases are shared with TRBD2. Germline V gene sequence: CDR1 SGHRS, CDR2 YFSETQ. CDR3 length: 12 amino acids. CDR3 in DNA: TGCGCGACGGGGGGGCCCCAAGAGACCCAGTACTTC. This codes for CATGGPQETQYF.

The rearrangement uses TRBV9 and TRBJ1-4, with D maybe TRBD1 (5 bases). The CDR3 runs 17 residues. The germline V gene has CDR1 SGDLS and CDR2 YYNGEE. The germline V and J ends were trimmed by 0 bases and 8 bases, with 20 bases remaining between them. The CDR3 spells CASSVAASGVGTEKLFF. The CDR3 DNA reads TGTGCCAGCAGCGTAGCGGCGTCGGGGGTGGGAACCGAAAAACTGTTTTTT.

The rearrangement links TRBV7-8 to TRBJ2-7, with 9 positions matching TRBD2. Trimming cost V 1 base and J 3 bases; bases outside gene matches: 4. The CDR3 has 15 amino acids. Germline CDR1 is SGHVS and CDR2 is FQNEAQ. The CDR3 protein is CASSLVAGGGYEQYF. The CDR3 DNA reads TGTGCCAGCAGCTTAGTTGCGGGGGGGGGCTACGAGCAGTACTTC.